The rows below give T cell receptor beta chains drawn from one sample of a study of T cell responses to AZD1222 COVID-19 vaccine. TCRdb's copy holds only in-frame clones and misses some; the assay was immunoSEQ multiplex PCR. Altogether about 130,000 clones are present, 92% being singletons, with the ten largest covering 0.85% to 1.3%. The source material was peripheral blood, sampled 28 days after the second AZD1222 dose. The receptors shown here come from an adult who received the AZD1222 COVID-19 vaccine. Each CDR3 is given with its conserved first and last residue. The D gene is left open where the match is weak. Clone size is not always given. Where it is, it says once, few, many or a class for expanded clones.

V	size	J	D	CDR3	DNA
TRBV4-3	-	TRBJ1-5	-	CASSQDGGQPQHF	TGCGCCAGCAGCCAAGATGGGGGTCAGCCCCAGCATTTT
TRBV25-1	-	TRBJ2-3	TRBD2	CASSGSGSTDTQYF	TGTGCCAGCAGCGGTAGCGGGAGCACAGATACGCAGTATTTT
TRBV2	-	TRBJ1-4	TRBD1	CASSERKGGNEKLFF	TGTGCCAGCAGTGAAAGAAAAGGGGGCAATGAAAAACTGTTTTTT
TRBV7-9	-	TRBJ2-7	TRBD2	CASSLAGLAGVYEQYF	TGTGCCAGCAGCTTGGCGGGACTAGCGGGAGTTTACGAGCAGTACTTC
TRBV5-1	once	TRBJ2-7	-	CASSPGRGSSYEQYF	TGCGCCAGCAGCCCGGGGAGGGGGTCCTCCTACGAGCAGTACTTC
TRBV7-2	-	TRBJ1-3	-	CASSSRISTGLNTIYF	TGTGCCAGCAGCTCCCGTATTTCGACAGGTTTAAACACCATATATTTT
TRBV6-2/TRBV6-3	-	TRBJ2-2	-	CASSYQTGSAGELFF	TGTGCCAGCAGTTACCAAACAGGGTCTGCCGGGGAGCTGTTTTTT
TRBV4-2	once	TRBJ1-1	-	CASISRTNTEAFF	TGTGCCAGCATCAGTAGGACTAACACTGAAGCTTTCTTT
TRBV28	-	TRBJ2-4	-	CASSPLGLPEAKNIQYF	TGTGCCAGCAGTCCCCTGGGCCTGCCTGAGGCCAAAAACATTCAGTACTTC
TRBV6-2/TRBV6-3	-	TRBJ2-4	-	CASSARQVAKNIQYF	TGTGCCAGCAGTGCCCGACAGGTAGCCAAAAACATTCAGTACTTC
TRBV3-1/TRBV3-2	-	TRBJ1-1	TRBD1	CASSPTGRRTEAFF	TGTGCCAGCAGCCCGACAGGGCGCCGCACTGAAGCTTTCTTT
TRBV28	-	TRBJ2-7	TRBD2	CASSSQWTSLHEQYF	TGTGCCAGCAGTTCTCAGTGGACTAGCCTTCACGAGCAGTACTTC
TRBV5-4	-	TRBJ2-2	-	CASRSGGTGELFF	TGTGCCAGCAGATCAGGCGGGACCGGGGAGCTGTTTTTT
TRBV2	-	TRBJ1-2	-	CASSEWEINYGYTF	TGTGCCAGCAGTGAATGGGAGATTAACTATGGCTACACCTTC
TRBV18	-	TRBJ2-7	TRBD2	CASSQGLAVLYEQYF	TGTGCCAGCTCACAGGGACTAGCGGTCCTTTACGAGCAGTACTTC
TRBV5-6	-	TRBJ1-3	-	CASSFLSSGNTIYF	TGTGCCAGCAGCTTCCTGAGCTCTGGAAACACCATATATTTT
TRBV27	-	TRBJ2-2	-	CASSFPPLAGVGTGELFF	TGTGCCAGCAGTTTCCCACCTCTTGCGGGTGTAGGGACCGGGGAGCTGTTTTTT
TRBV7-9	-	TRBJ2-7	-	CASSSPGSYEQYF	TGTGCCAGCAGCTCACCGGGATCCTACGAGCAGTACTTC
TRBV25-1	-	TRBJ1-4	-	CASSELTEPNEKLFF	TGTGCCAGCAGTGAACTAACAGAACCGAATGAAAAACTGTTTTTT
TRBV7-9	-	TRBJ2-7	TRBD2	CASSRAGGFYEQYF	TGTGCCAGCAGCAGAGCGGGAGGGTTTTACGAGCAGTACTTC
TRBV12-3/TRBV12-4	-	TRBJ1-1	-	CASSREGAGAFF	TGTGCCAGCAGCAGAGAAGGAGCAGGAGCTTTCTTT
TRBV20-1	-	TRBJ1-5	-	CSASRVTGGNQPQHF	TGCAGTGCTAGTCGTGTCACAGGTGGCAATCAGCCCCAGCATTTT
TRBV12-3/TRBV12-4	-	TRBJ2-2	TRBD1	CASRQGTGELFF	TGTGCCAGCAGACAGGGGACCGGGGAGCTGTTTTTT
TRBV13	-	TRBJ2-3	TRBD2	CASSLDRGADTQYF	TGTGCCAGCAGCTTAGACCGGGGGGCAGATACGCAGTATTTT
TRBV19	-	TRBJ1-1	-	CASSIGLGTFLRSTEAFF	TGTGCCAGTAGTATCGGACTCGGGACATTCCTAAGGTCCACTGAAGCTTTCTTT
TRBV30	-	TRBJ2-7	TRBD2	CAWSLKRDRGYEQYF	TGTGCCTGGAGTCTCAAGCGGGACCGCGGCTACGAGCAGTACTTC
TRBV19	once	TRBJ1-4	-	CASSIFWGTNEKLFF	TGTGCCAGTAGTATTTTTTGGGGAACTAATGAAAAACTGTTTTTT
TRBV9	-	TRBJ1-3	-	CASTPGGNTIYF	TGTGCCAGCACCCCCGGTGGAAACACCATATATTTT